This is a list of T cell receptor beta chains from one sample in a study of blood T cell repertoires in COVID-19. Assay used: immunoSEQ multiplex PCR; TCRdb lists only in-frame clones, some missing. The table includes 100,000 to 150,000 clones, roughly 88% detected once. The sequenced material came from peripheral blood. The source is a woman aged 80 or over with acute or convalescent COVID-19. CDR3s include the opening cysteine and the closing phenylalanine or tryptophan. Fields, in order: CDR3 DNA, CDR3 protein, clone size, D gene, J gene, V gene. The D gene is left open where the match is weak. Expanded clones get a size class; other rows say once, few or many, or leave the size out.

CDR3nt: TGTGCCAGCTCACCATGGGTTGGAGGCCGGGAGACCCAGTACTTC; CDR3aa: CASSPWVGGRETQYF; abundance: .; d_gene: .; j_gene: TRBJ2-5; v_gene: TRBV18
CDR3nt: TGTGCCAGCAGCTTAAGTACAAACACTGAAGCTTTCTTT; CDR3aa: CASSLSTNTEAFF; abundance: .; d_gene: .; j_gene: TRBJ1-1; v_gene: TRBV5-5
CDR3nt: TGTGCCAGTAGTGGTGGGACAGGGGTCACAGATACGCAGTATTTT; CDR3aa: CASSGGTGVTDTQYF; abundance: .; d_gene: TRBD1; j_gene: TRBJ2-3; v_gene: TRBV19
CDR3nt: TGTGCCAGTAGTCACAGGCACACTGAAGCTTTCTTT; CDR3aa: CASSHRHTEAFF; abundance: .; d_gene: .; j_gene: TRBJ1-1; v_gene: TRBV19
CDR3nt: TGTGCCACCAGTGAAGGGGGCTATGGCTACACCTTC; CDR3aa: CATSEGGYGYTF; abundance: .; d_gene: .; j_gene: TRBJ1-2; v_gene: TRBV24-1
CDR3nt: TGTGCCAGCAGCCTGGGCGGGGCGCGCAATCAGCCCCAGCATTTT; CDR3aa: CASSLGGARNQPQHF; abundance: .; d_gene: .; j_gene: TRBJ1-5; v_gene: TRBV5-5
CDR3nt: TGTGCCAGTGTGGAAGGGGGCTCCAAAAACATTCAGTACTTC; CDR3aa: CASVEGGSKNIQYF; abundance: .; d_gene: TRBD1; j_gene: TRBJ2-4; v_gene: TRBV11-2
CDR3nt: TGTGCCAGCAGTTTATCAAGAGACAGCTATGGCTACACCTTC; CDR3aa: CASSLSRDSYGYTF; abundance: .; d_gene: .; j_gene: TRBJ1-2; v_gene: TRBV28
CDR3nt: TGTGCCAGCAGTCTCACAGGGGGCACCGGGGAGCTGTTTTTT; CDR3aa: CASSLTGGTGELFF; abundance: .; d_gene: TRBD1; j_gene: TRBJ2-2; v_gene: TRBV3-1/TRBV3-2
CDR3nt: TGTGCCATAGCGGGGGATCAAGATACGCAGTATTTT; CDR3aa: CAIAGDQDTQYF; abundance: .; d_gene: TRBD2; j_gene: TRBJ2-3; v_gene: TRBV2
CDR3nt: TGTGCCAGCTCACCCCAACAGGGGGCTGGCTATGGCTACACCTTC; CDR3aa: CASSPQQGAGYGYTF; abundance: .; d_gene: TRBD1; j_gene: TRBJ1-2; v_gene: TRBV18
CDR3nt: TGTGCCAGCAGCTCACGAGCTACTGGGGCCAACGTCCTGACTTTC; CDR3aa: CASSSRATGANVLTF; abundance: once; d_gene: .; j_gene: TRBJ2-6; v_gene: TRBV11-2
CDR3nt: TGCGCCAGCAGGATCGGTGGGGAGTTTAGAGGGTTTGAAGATACGCAGTATTTT; CDR3aa: CASRIGGEFRGFEDTQYF; abundance: .; d_gene: .; j_gene: TRBJ2-3; v_gene: TRBV23-1
CDR3nt: TGTGCCAGCAGCCAATCAGGGTATTCGTACTATGGCTACACCTTC; CDR3aa: CASSQSGYSYYGYTF; abundance: .; d_gene: .; j_gene: TRBJ1-2; v_gene: TRBV3-1/TRBV3-2
CDR3nt: TGTGCCAGTAGTATAGGATCCCCAGGGTTCAGTAGCAATCAGCCCCAGCATTTT; CDR3aa: CASSIGSPGFSSNQPQHF; abundance: few; d_gene: .; j_gene: TRBJ1-5; v_gene: TRBV19
CDR3nt: TGTGCCAGCAGTTTACTAGCGGGAGGGTTCATTCAGTACTTC; CDR3aa: CASSLLAGGFIQYF; abundance: .; d_gene: TRBD2; j_gene: TRBJ2-4; v_gene: TRBV28
CDR3nt: TGTGCCAGCGGCGCCCTGAGCGGGGGAGAGACCCAGTACTTC; CDR3aa: CASGALSGGETQYF; abundance: few; d_gene: TRBD2; j_gene: TRBJ2-5; v_gene: TRBV6-5
CDR3nt: TGTGCCAGCAGCCAAGGTGGGAGTTTATACGAGCAGTACTTC; CDR3aa: CASSQGGSLYEQYF; abundance: .; d_gene: .; j_gene: TRBJ2-7; v_gene: TRBV3-1/TRBV3-2
CDR3nt: TGTGCCAGCAGCCAAGTCCTACAGGGGAGCTCCTATAATTCACCCCTCCACTTT; CDR3aa: CASSQVLQGSSYNSPLHF; abundance: many; d_gene: TRBD1; j_gene: TRBJ1-6; v_gene: TRBV4-2
CDR3nt: TGTGCCAGCAGCGTGGGACAGGGGGCGAATGAAGCTTTCTTT; CDR3aa: CASSVGQGANEAFF; abundance: .; d_gene: TRBD1; j_gene: TRBJ1-1; v_gene: TRBV7-3
CDR3nt: TGCAGTGCTAGTGCGGGACACAAAGAGACCCAGTACTTC; CDR3aa: CSASAGHKETQYF; abundance: .; d_gene: .; j_gene: TRBJ2-5; v_gene: TRBV20-1
CDR3nt: TGTGCCAGCACCCCGGGACTAGCTAACAATGAGCAGTTCTTC; CDR3aa: CASTPGLANNEQFF; abundance: .; d_gene: TRBD2; j_gene: TRBJ2-1; v_gene: TRBV3-1/TRBV3-2
CDR3nt: TGTGCCAGCAGTTTTTCAACTTCAGGGAATCAGCCCCAGCATTTT; CDR3aa: CASSFSTSGNQPQHF; abundance: few; d_gene: .; j_gene: TRBJ1-5; v_gene: TRBV27
CDR3nt: TGTGCCAGCAGCCAAAACCGGGACAGGGGGTTTGCTGAAGCTTTCTTT; CDR3aa: CASSQNRDRGFAEAFF; abundance: .; d_gene: TRBD1; j_gene: TRBJ1-1; v_gene: TRBV3-1/TRBV3-2
CDR3nt: TGTGCCAGCAGCTTGGACAGGGTGAGCTCCTACGAGCAGTACTTC; CDR3aa: CASSLDRVSSYEQYF; abundance: .; d_gene: TRBD1; j_gene: TRBJ2-7; v_gene: TRBV4-2
CDR3nt: TGTGCCAGCAGCCAAGGCGGGGGCAGAAACAATCAGCCCCAGCATTTT; CDR3aa: CASSQGGGRNNQPQHF; abundance: .; d_gene: .; j_gene: TRBJ1-5; v_gene: TRBV3-1/TRBV3-2
CDR3nt: TGTGCCAGTAGTATAGCGGGGACACGAAATTACGAGCAGTACTTC; CDR3aa: CASSIAGTRNYEQYF; abundance: .; d_gene: .; j_gene: TRBJ2-7; v_gene: TRBV19
CDR3nt: TGTGCCAGCAGTAGCTCGGGGGGTCACCGCACAGATACGCAGTATTTT; CDR3aa: CASSSSGGHRTDTQYF; abundance: .; d_gene: TRBD2; j_gene: TRBJ2-3; v_gene: TRBV28
CDR3nt: TGTGCCAGCTCGCTCGACAGGGAAGCTGGCTACACCTTC; CDR3aa: CASSLDREAGYTF; abundance: .; d_gene: TRBD1; j_gene: TRBJ1-2; v_gene: TRBV18
CDR3nt: TGTGCCAGCAGCTTACCGCGGGGGGGCGCCTACAATGAGCAGTTCTTC; CDR3aa: CASSLPRGGAYNEQFF; abundance: few; d_gene: TRBD2; j_gene: TRBJ2-1; v_gene: TRBV7-2
CDR3nt: TGTGCCAGCAGCCAATTTCCACTAGCGGGAAACCCCTCTGGGGCCAACGTCCTGACTTTC; CDR3aa: CASSQFPLAGNPSGANVLTF; abundance: .; d_gene: TRBD2; j_gene: TRBJ2-6; v_gene: TRBV4-2
CDR3nt: TGTGCCAGCAGTGGACACGGTGGAGGAAACACCATATATTTT; CDR3aa: CASSGHGGGNTIYF; abundance: .; d_gene: .; j_gene: TRBJ1-3; v_gene: TRBV28
CDR3nt: TGTGCCAGCAGCTTGGAAAGGGGTGCTAATGAAAAACTGTTTTTT; CDR3aa: CASSLERGANEKLFF; abundance: .; d_gene: .; j_gene: TRBJ1-4; v_gene: TRBV5-4
CDR3nt: TGTGCCACCAGCAGAGATCAACAGGCTCGTGTTAGCAATCAGCCCCAGCATTTT; CDR3aa: CATSRDQQARVSNQPQHF; abundance: .; d_gene: .; j_gene: TRBJ1-5; v_gene: TRBV15
CDR3nt: TGCGCCAGCAGCCAAGACACAGGGACGACTGAAGCTTTCTTT; CDR3aa: CASSQDTGTTEAFF; abundance: .; d_gene: .; j_gene: TRBJ1-1; v_gene: TRBV4-3
CDR3nt: TGTGCCAGCAGTTTAAGGGGAGGGGTGGGCAATCAGCCCCAGCATTTT; CDR3aa: CASSLRGGVGNQPQHF; abundance: .; d_gene: .; j_gene: TRBJ1-5; v_gene: TRBV28
CDR3nt: TGTGCCAGCAGTCATAAGTGGCGGGGGACCGAAGGTTCCAAAAACATTCAGTACTTC; CDR3aa: CASSHKWRGTEGSKNIQYF; abundance: .; d_gene: TRBD2; j_gene: TRBJ2-4; v_gene: TRBV6-6
CDR3nt: TGTGCCAGCAGACAAGGGGGTTCTAATGAAAAACTGTTTTTT; CDR3aa: CASRQGGSNEKLFF; abundance: .; d_gene: .; j_gene: TRBJ1-4; v_gene: TRBV7-9
CDR3nt: TGCGCCAGCAGCCAAGATTGGGGCCAAACTGAAAAACTGTTTTTT; CDR3aa: CASSQDWGQTEKLFF; abundance: once; d_gene: .; j_gene: TRBJ1-4; v_gene: TRBV4-1